These 32 T cell receptor beta chains were sequenced from one sample in a study of cytomegalovirus exposure and HLA in healthy donors. The PCR made use of 60 Vbeta and 13 Jbeta primers. Clones were sequenced by immunoSEQ multiplex PCR, and TCRdb holds only the in-frame ones, with some missing. The data contain some 59,000 clones, 82% of them singletons. The sample taken for sequencing was PBMCs. These receptors all come from a young woman in good health and CMV-seronegative.

This clone was counted only a few times. The CDR3 region has the DNA TGTGCCAGCAGTTCATGGTCCCGAGGCGGGTCCTACGAGCAGTACTTC. This encodes CASSSWSRGGSYEQYF. The rearrangement links TRBV28 to TRBJ2-7; D perhaps matches TRBD2 (5 bases). CDR3 size: 16 residues. V was shortened by 4 bases and J by 1 base, with 17 bases between the two germline ends. Germline V gene lookup returns CDR1 MDHEN and CDR2 SYDVKM.

The chain joins TRBV30 to TRBJ1-4, with a weak D call TRBD1 (5 bases). V was clipped by 3 bases and J by 8 bases, with 13 bases between them. Germline V gives CDR1 GTSNPN, CDR2 SVGIG (reference sequence). The length of the CDR3 is 13 residues. Written as DNA, the CDR3 is TGTGCCTGGAGGCCAGCAGGGTTGGAAAAACTGTTTTTT. Protein sequence: CAWRPAGLEKLFF.

V is TRBV29-1 and J is TRBJ2-7, with TRBD2 matching over 15 bases. This CDR3 contains 14 residues. With 6 bases clipped from V and 2 bases from J, the junction kept 2 bases outside the gene matches. CDR1 SQVTM and CDR2 ANQGSEA come from the germline V gene. The DNA of the CDR3 is TGCAGCGTCGGACTAGCGGGAGGGCCCTACGAGCAGTACTTC. Its translation is CSVGLAGGPYEQYF.

The chain combines TRBV5-1 with TRBJ1-2; tentative D call: TRBD1 (5 bases). Per the germline V gene, CDR1 is SGHRS and CDR2 is YFSETQ. The CDR3 covers 15 residues. With 4 bases removed from V and 4 bases from J, the gap between germline ends came to 17 bases. The CDR3 sequence is CASSLDVGGGYGYTF. CDR3 coding DNA: TGCGCCAGCAGCCTGGACGTGGGGGGAGGCTATGGCTACACCTTC.

The chain carries TRBV25-1 and TRBJ2-7, with 8 positions matching TRBD1. This CDR3 comprises 15 residues. The V and J ends lost 4 bases and 2 bases, in that order; junction bases with no gene match: 7. Germline V gives CDR1 MGHDK, CDR2 SYGVNS. The CDR3 reads CASSGTTGQAYEQYF. In DNA, the CDR3 is TGTGCCAGCAGTGGGACTACGGGACAGGCCTACGAGCAGTACTTC.

The rearrangement joins TRBV7-3 to TRBJ1-6; 12 positions agree with TRBD1. This CDR3 spans 19 amino acids. J gave up 6 bases and V 6 bases, and 15 bases lay outside the gene matches. Germline CDR1 is SGHTA and CDR2 is FQGTGA. This CDR3 reads CASRIFPGQGAVVNSPLHF. The CDR3, as DNA: TGTGCCAGCAGGATCTTCCCGGGACAGGGGGCTGTTGTTAATTCACCCCTCCACTTT.

The J gene is TRBJ2-3, the V gene TRBV28; 7 bases align to TRBD2. The V gene's germline CDR1 is MDHEN and CDR2 SYDVKM. V lost 3 bases, J lost 2 bases, and 5 bases stayed unmatched. The CDR3 sequence is 15 residues long. CDR3 sequence reads: CASSFDGGYTDTQYF. CDR3 bases: TGTGCCAGCAGTTTTGACGGGGGGTACACAGATACGCAGTATTTT.

The J gene is TRBJ2-5, the V gene TRBV4-2; 7 positions match TRBD1. The DNA matches TRBJ2-7 better at its end, which makes the J call doubtful. This CDR3 has 15 amino acids. Germline V gene lookup returns CDR1 LGHNA and CDR2 YNFKEQ. The CDR3 region is CASSPGWTGTYEQYF. Here the CDR3 DNA reads TGTGCCAGCAGCCCGGGATGGACAGGCACCTACGAGCAGTACTTC.

With regard to this clone: A read error may produce the germline difference seen at one junction end. CDR3 protein: CASSDSAEGANGLTF. The CDR3 DNA follows: TGTGCCAGCAGTGACTCGGCAGAGGGGGCCAACGGCCTGACTTTC. The genes are TRBV6-4 and TRBJ2-6; 7 nucleotides agree with TRBD1. The germline gives CDR1 MRHNA, CDR2 SNTAGT. The CDR3 is 15 residues long.

The genes are TRBV27 and TRBJ2-2; 9 positions match TRBD1. Germline V gene data show CDR1 as MNHEY and CDR2 as SMNVEV (reference sequence). The CDR3 covers 14 residues. Trimming took 11 bases from V and 5 from J; bases not matched to a gene: 9. CDR3 sequence (DNA): TGTGCCTCCAGAAGACAGGGGGGGACCGGGGAGCTGTTTTTT. This codes for CASRRQGGTGELFF.

This chain uses TRBV2 with TRBJ2-3; a weak D match, TRBD2 (5 bases). The germline V and J ends were trimmed by 7 bases and 7 bases, with 27 bases remaining between them. Looked up from germline, CDR1 is SNHLY and CDR2 is FYNNEI. The CDR3 extends over 17 amino acids. The chain's CDR3 is CASILPPGMKSRNTQYF. The CDR3 bases are TGTGCCAGCATTTTGCCACCCGGGATGAAGTCCAGGAATACGCAGTATTTT.

This chain links TRBV2 with TRBJ2-2; no reliable D call. V dropped 6 bases and J dropped 4 bases, with 15 bases sitting between them. Germline V gives CDR1 SNHLY, CDR2 FYNNEI. This CDR3 spans 15 amino acids. The CDR3 DNA reads TGTGCCAGCAGCCCCAATGGGCACTTCACCGGGGAGCTGTTTTTT. Its translation: CASSPNGHFTGELFF.

This clone occurred once. This rearrangement joins TRBV10-3 to TRBJ1-5; the match to TRBD1 covers 7 bases. Germline V gene data show CDR1 as ENHRY and CDR2 as SYGVKD. This CDR3 region has 14 residues. V trimming: 0 bases; J trimming: 5 bases; junction bases outside the gene matches: 1. The CDR3: CAISESGGDQPQHF. DNA of the CDR3: TGTGCCATCAGTGAGTCAGGGGGCGATCAGCCCCAGCATTTT.

Turning to this clone: A junction end diverges from the germline sequence, so it may reflect a read error. The chain employs TRBV27 and TRBJ2-7; TRBD2 aligns across 10 bases. Per germline, CDR1 MNHEY and CDR2 SMNVEV (reference sequence). The CDR3 is 17 residues long. The CDR3 protein is CASSLSWTSGLSYEQYF. CDR3 nucleotides: TGTGCCAGCAGTTTATCGTGGACTAGCGGACTTTCCTATGAGCAGTACTTC.

The V gene is TRBV10-3, the J gene TRBJ1-2; possibly TRBD1 for D (5 bases). V gave up 0 bases and J gave up 6 bases, with 11 bases separating them. The CDR3 contains 14 residues. Germline assignment: CDR1 ENHRY and CDR2 SYGVKD. The DNA for the CDR3 is TGTGCCATCAGTGAGTCGAGGAGGGGCAATGGCTACACCTTC. This gives the protein CAISESRRGNGYTF.

This chain joins TRBV28 and TRBJ2-5; TRBD2 is a possible D gene (6 bases). The germline V and J ends were trimmed by 6 bases and 1 base, with 9 bases remaining between them. The CDR3 covers 13 residues. In germline, CDR1 is MDHEN, CDR2 SYDVKM. CDR3 sequence (DNA): TGTGCCAGCAGAAACGGGGGCCAAGAGACCCAGTACTTC. It codes for CASRNGGQETQYF.

As to this clone: Other DNA sequences in this sample translate to the same CDR3. This sequence joins TRBV12-5 and TRBJ2-1; 7 positions match TRBD2. V trimming: 5 bases; J trimming: 5 bases; junction bases outside the gene matches: 21. Germline V gives CDR1 LGHNT, CDR2 FRNRAP. The CDR3 runs to 19 residues. CDR3 residues: CASGRTIPGPGGTNNEQFF. For the CDR3, the DNA is TGTGCTAGTGGTCGGACCATTCCGGGACCGGGAGGCACGAACAATGAGCAGTTCTTC.

The chain recombines TRBV5-1 with TRBJ2-1; unclear D gene. Per germline, CDR1 SGHRS and CDR2 YFSETQ. The V and J ends lost 3 bases and 3 bases respectively, with 4 bases between them. The CDR3 spans 12 residues. This chain's CDR3 is CASSSGYNEQFF. The DNA for the CDR3 is TGCGCCAGCAGCTCGGGCTACAATGAGCAGTTCTTC.

CDR3 amino acids: CAWSGRGDSPLHF. The CDR3 DNA reads as TGTGCCTGGAGTGGCAGGGGTGATTCACCCCTCCACTTT. V gene TRBV30 combines with J gene TRBJ1-6, with D possibly being TRBD1 (6 bases). Trimming left V 1 base short and J 8 bases short, with 9 bases between. The length of the CDR3 is 13 residues. Germline V gives CDR1 GTSNPN, CDR2 SVGIG (reference sequence).

J is TRBJ1-2 and V is TRBV7-3, with 10 nucleotides matching TRBD1. CDR3 length: 15 residues. The J segment lost 7 bases and the V segment lost 2 bases, leaving 7 bases of the junction unmatched. Looked up from germline, CDR1 is SGHTA and CDR2 is FQGTGA. The CDR3 spells CASSLAKTGGLGYTF. In DNA form, the CDR3 reads TGTGCCAGCAGCTTAGCGAAGACAGGGGGCCTTGGCTACACCTTC.

The CDR3 DNA sequence: TGTGCCACCAGCAGAGCCCCGGGGGACAGCGGGCAGTATTTT. The encoded protein is CATSRAPGDSGQYF. The rearrangement joins TRBV15 to TRBJ2-3, with D possibly being TRBD1 (7 bases). This CDR3 is 14 amino acids long. CDR1 LNHNV and CDR2 YYDKDF come from the germline V gene (reference sequence). Between the trimmed V and J ends, which lost 1 base and 11 bases, there was a span of 16 bases.

This clone was detected a few times. The gene calls are TRBV15 and TRBJ2-7; D unresolved. The germline V and J ends were trimmed by 0 bases and 3 bases, with 12 bases remaining between them. The CDR3 length is 15 residues. Germline-derived CDR1 and CDR2 are LNHNV and YYDKDF (reference sequence). The DNA for the CDR3 is TGTGCCACCAGCAGAGACCCGCTACCGAACTACGAGCAGTACTTC. Translation: CATSRDPLPNYEQYF.

This chain connects TRBV10-2 to TRBJ2-7; D is unclear. V lost 5 bases, J lost 0 bases, and 11 bases lay in between. The CDR3 consists of 14 residues. The V gene's germline CDR1 is WSHSY and CDR2 SAAADI. The CDR3, as DNA: TGCGCCAGCAGTCTTCTTCTTTCCTCCTACGAGCAGTACTTC. As protein: CASSLLLSSYEQYF.

The V call is TRBV23-1, the J call TRBJ1-6; 10 bases map to TRBD1. TRBV23-1 is noted as an ORF with a role that remains uncertain. The CDR3 loop spans 16 amino acids. The trim removed 5 bases at V and 8 bases at J, leaving 9 bases unmatched. DNA for the CDR3: TGCGCCAGCAGTAAAAGATCCGGGACAGGGGATTCACCCCTCCACTTT. It translates to CASSKRSGTGDSPLHF.

The V and J genes are TRBV7-9 and TRBJ2-7, with 7 positions matching TRBD1. Unmatched junction bases numbered 6, after V lost 8 bases and J lost 2 bases. Looked up from germline, CDR1 is SEHNR and CDR2 is FQNEAQ (reference sequence). The CDR3 runs 13 residues. In DNA, the CDR3 is TGTGCCAGCTCCTGGCAGGGGGCCTACGAGCAGTACTTC. This sequence encodes CASSWQGAYEQYF.

The chain carries TRBV10-3 and TRBJ2-7; 7 positions agree with TRBD2. V trimming: 6 bases; J trimming: 3 bases; junction bases outside the gene matches: 14. The CDR3 spans 16 residues. Germline assignment: CDR1 ENHRY and CDR2 SYGVKD. CDR3 loop: CAIRGGVAGDGYEQYF. CDR3 nucleotide sequence: TGTGCCATCAGGGGTGGGGTGGCGGGAGACGGCTACGAGCAGTACTTC.

This chain links TRBV18 with TRBJ2-7, with 9 bases aligning to TRBD1. With 3 bases clipped from V and 3 bases from J, the junction kept 3 bases outside the gene matches. This CDR3 comprises 14 residues. CDR1 is KGHSH, CDR2 LQKENI, per germline. As DNA, the CDR3 is TGTGCCAGCTCACCCCCGGGACAGGGCTACGAGCAGTACTTC. It yields the protein CASSPPGQGYEQYF.

The chain combines TRBV6-4 with TRBJ1-2, with 7 bases matching TRBD1. The CDR3 totals 16 residues. The germline V gene has CDR1 MRHNA and CDR2 SNTAGT. After removal of 7 bases from V and 1 base from J, the junction contained 12 bases not matched to a gene. DNA of the CDR3: TGTGCCAGCAATCCGACAGGGCAGGGGAATAACTATGGCTACACCTTC. This sequence encodes CASNPTGQGNNYGYTF.

CDR3 DNA: TGTGCCACCACCCCGGGGTTCTCTGGGGCCAACGTCCTGACTTTC. Residues: CATTPGFSGANVLTF. This chain connects TRBV15 to TRBJ2-6, with D possibly TRBD2 on 5 matching bases. Deletions cut 7 bases from V and 0 bases from J, with 10 bases between. CDR3 length: 15 residues. Germline CDR1 is LNHNV and CDR2 is YYDKDF (reference sequence).

The V call is TRBV5-1, the J call TRBJ2-7; 12 positions match TRBD2. Germline V CDR1 and CDR2: SGHRS, YFSETQ. Trimming removed 4 bases from V and 6 bases from J; junction bases left unmatched: 5. The CDR3 length is 14 residues. The CDR3 is CASSQRLAGVEQYF. The DNA of the CDR3 is TGCGCCAGCAGCCAGCGACTAGCGGGAGTCGAGCAGTACTTC.

V gene TRBV19 combines with J gene TRBJ2-1; TRBD2 matches 11 bases. V was pared by 5 bases and J by 10 bases, with 10 bases of the junction left unmatched. The germline V gene encodes CDR1 LNHDA and CDR2 SQIVND (reference sequence). The CDR3 consists of 15 residues. CDR3 nucleotide sequence: TGTGCCAGTAGTTCCCCGACTAGCGGGATTTACGAGCAGTTCTTC. Translated: CASSSPTSGIYEQFF.

In DNA, the CDR3 is TGTGCCAGCAGCCACAGGGACAGCTCCTACGAGCAGTACTTC. Protein: CASSHRDSSYEQYF. The V gene is TRBV11-3, the J gene TRBJ2-7, with 7 bases matching TRBD1. Germline V gene lookup returns CDR1 SGHNT and CDR2 YENEEA. The CDR3 is 14 amino acids. V lost 5 bases, J lost 0 bases, and 4 bases stayed unmatched.